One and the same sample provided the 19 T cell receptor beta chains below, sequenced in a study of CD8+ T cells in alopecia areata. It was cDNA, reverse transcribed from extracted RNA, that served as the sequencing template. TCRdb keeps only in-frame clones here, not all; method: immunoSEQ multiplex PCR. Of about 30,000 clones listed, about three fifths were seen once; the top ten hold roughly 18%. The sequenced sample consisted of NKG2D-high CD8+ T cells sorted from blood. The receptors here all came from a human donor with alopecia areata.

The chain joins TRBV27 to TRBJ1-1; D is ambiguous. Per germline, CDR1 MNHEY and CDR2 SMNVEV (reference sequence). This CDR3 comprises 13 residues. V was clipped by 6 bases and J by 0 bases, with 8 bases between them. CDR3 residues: CASSFQLNTEAFF. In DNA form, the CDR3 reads TGTGCCAGCAGCTTTCAGCTGAACACTGAAGCTTTCTTT.

CDR3 sequence (DNA): TGTGCCAGCAGGGACGGGGGCACTGAAGCTTTCTTT. Its protein is CASRDGGTEAFF. The chain uses TRBV7-9 and TRBJ1-1; D might be TRBD1 (5 bases). From germline, CDR1 is SEHNR and CDR2 FQNEAQ (reference sequence). The CDR3 contains 12 residues. The germline V and J ends were trimmed by 6 bases and 4 bases, with 9 bases remaining between them.

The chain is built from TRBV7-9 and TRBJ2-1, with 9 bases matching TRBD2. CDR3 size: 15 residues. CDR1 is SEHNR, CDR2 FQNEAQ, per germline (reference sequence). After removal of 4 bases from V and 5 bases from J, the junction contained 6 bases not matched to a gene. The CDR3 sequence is CASSYGLAIHNEQFF. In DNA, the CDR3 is TGTGCCAGCAGCTACGGACTAGCGATCCACAATGAGCAGTTCTTC.

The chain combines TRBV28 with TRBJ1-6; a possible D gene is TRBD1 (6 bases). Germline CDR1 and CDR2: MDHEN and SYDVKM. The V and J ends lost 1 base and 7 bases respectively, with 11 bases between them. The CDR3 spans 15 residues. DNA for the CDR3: TGTGCCAGCAGTTTATTGGTGGGGGGCAATTCACCCCTCCACTTT. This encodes CASSLLVGGNSPLHF. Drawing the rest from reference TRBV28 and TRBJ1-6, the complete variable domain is DVKVTQSSRYLVKRTGEKVFLECVQDMDHENMFWYRQDPGLGLRLIYFSYDVKMKEKGDIPEGYSVSREKKERFSLILESASTNQTSMYLCASSLLVGGNSPLHFGNGTRLTVT.

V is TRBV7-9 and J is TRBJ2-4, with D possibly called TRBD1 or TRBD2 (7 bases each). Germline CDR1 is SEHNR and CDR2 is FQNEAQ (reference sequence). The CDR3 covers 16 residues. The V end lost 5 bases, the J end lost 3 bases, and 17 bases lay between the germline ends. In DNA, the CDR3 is TGTGCCAGCAGCCCGGGGGAGGGGGCTGGCAAAAACATTCAGTACTTC. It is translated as CASSPGEGAGKNIQYF.

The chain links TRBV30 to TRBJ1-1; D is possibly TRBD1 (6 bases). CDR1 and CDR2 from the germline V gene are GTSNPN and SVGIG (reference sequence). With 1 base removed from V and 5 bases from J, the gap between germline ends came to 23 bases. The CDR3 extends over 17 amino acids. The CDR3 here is CAWSAPWIEQGRTEAFF. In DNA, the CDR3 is TGTGCCTGGAGTGCCCCTTGGATTGAACAGGGAAGGACTGAAGCTTTCTTT.

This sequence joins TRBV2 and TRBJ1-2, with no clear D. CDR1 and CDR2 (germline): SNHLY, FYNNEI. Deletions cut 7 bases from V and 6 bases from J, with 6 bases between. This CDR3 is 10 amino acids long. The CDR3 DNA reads TGTGCCAGCAAGAATGATGGCTACACCTTC. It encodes CASKNDGYTF. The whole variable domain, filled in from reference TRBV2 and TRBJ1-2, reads EPEVTQTPSHQVTQMGQEVILRCVPISNHLYFYWYRQILGQKVEFLVSFYNNEISEKSEIFDDQFSVERPDGSNFTLKIRSTKLEDSAMYFCASKNDGYTFGSGTRLTVV.

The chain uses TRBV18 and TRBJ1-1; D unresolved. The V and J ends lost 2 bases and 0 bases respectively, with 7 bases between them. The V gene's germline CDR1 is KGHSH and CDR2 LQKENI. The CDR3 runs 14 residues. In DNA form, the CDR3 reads TGTGCCAGCTCACCAGCACACGTGAACACTGAAGCTTTCTTT. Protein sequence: CASSPAHVNTEAFF.

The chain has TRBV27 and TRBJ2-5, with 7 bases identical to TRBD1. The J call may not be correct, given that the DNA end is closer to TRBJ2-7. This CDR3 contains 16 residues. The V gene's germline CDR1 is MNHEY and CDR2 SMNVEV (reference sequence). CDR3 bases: TGTGCCAGCAGCGCGGCCTCTCCGGGACAGCTCTACGAGCAGTACTTC. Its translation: CASSAASPGQLYEQYF.

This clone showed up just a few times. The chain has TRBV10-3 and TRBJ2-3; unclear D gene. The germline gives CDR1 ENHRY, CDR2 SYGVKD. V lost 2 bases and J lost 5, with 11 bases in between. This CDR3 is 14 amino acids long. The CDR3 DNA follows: TGTGCCATCAGTGAGAGTAGTCGAATAGATACGCAGTATTTT. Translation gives CAISESSRIDTQYF.

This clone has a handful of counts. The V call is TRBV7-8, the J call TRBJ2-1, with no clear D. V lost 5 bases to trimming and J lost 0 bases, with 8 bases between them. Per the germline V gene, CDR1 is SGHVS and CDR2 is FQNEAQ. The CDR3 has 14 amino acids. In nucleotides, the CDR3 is TGTGCCAGCAGCCTGGAGAGCTCCTACAATGAGCAGTTCTTC. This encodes CASSLESSYNEQFF.

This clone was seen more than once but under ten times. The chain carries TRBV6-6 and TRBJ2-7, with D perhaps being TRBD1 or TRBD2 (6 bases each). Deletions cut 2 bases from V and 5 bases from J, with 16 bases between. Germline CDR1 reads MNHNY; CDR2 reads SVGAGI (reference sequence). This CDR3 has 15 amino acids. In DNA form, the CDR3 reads TGTGCCAGCAGTTACCAAGGGGGGTCTGTCAACGAGCAGTACTTC. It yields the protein CASSYQGGSVNEQYF.

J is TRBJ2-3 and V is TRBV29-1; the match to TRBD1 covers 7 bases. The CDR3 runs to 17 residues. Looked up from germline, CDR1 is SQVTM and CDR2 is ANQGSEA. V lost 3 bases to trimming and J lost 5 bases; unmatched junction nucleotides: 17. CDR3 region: CSVDNLTGAKVIDTQYF. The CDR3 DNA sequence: TGCAGCGTTGACAACTTAACAGGGGCAAAGGTAATAGATACGCAGTATTTT.

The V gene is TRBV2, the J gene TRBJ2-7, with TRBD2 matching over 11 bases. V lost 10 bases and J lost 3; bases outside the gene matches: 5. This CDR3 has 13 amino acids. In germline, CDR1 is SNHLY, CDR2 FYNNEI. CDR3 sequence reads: CATQGTSGYEQYF. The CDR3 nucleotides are TGTGCCACACAGGGGACTAGCGGCTACGAGCAGTACTTC.

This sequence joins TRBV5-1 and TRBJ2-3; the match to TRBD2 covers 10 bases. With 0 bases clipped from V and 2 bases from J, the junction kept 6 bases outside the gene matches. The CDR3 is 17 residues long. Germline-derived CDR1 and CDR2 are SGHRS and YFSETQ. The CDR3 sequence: CASSLGTSGENTDTQYF. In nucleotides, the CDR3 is TGCGCCAGCAGCTTGGGAACTAGCGGGGAGAACACAGATACGCAGTATTTT.

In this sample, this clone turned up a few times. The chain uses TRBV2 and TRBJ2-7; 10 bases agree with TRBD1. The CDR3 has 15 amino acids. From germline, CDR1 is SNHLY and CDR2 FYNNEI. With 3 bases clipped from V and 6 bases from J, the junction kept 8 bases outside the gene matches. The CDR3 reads CASSDARDRGSEQYF. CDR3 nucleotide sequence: TGTGCCAGCAGTGACGCCCGGGACAGGGGTTCCGAGCAGTACTTC.

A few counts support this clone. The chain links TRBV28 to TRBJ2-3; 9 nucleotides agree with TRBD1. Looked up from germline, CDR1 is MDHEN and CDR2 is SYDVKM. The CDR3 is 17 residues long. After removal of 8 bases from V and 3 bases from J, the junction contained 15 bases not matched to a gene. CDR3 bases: TGTGCCAGCCGTACTTTATCCGGGACAGGGCCGACAGATACGCAGTATTTT. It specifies CASRTLSGTGPTDTQYF. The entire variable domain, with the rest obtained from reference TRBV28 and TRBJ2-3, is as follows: DVKVTQSSRYLVKRTGEKVFLECVQDMDHENMFWYRQDPGLGLRLIYFSYDVKMKEKGDIPEGYSVSREKKERFSLILESASTNQTSMYLCASRTLSGTGPTDTQYFGPGTRLTVL.

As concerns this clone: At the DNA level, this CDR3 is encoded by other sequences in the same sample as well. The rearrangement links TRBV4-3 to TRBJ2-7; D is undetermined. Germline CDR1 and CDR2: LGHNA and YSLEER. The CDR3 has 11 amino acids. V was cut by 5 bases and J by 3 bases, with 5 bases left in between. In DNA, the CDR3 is TGCGCCAGCAGCAGCAACTACGAGCAGTACTTC. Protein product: CASSSNYEQYF.

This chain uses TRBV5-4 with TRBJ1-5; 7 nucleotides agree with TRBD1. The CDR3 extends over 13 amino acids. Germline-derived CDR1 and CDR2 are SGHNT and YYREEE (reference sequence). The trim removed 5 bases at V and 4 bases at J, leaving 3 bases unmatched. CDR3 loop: CASSSQGNQPQHF. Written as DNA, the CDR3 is TGTGCCAGCAGTTCACAGGGGAATCAGCCCCAGCATTTT. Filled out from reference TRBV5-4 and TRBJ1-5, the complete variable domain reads ETGVTQSPTHLIKTRGQQVTLRCSSQSGHNTVSWYQQALGQGPQFIFQYYREEENGRGNFPPRFSGLQFPNYSSELNVNALELDDSALYLCASSSQGNQPQHFGDGTRLSIL.